This T cell receptor (beta chain) was documented in a study of T-cell reconstitution after alpha-beta-depleted transplantation in children. The TCRbeta library was prepared with unique molecular identifiers. One entry per CDR3 protein results from TCRdb running MiXCR on the PCR reads. The sample yields a few hundred thousand distinct CDR3 sequences, about a fifth seen once. Trimming pared 5 bases from V and 6 bases from J, leaving 22 bases between. CDR3 length equals 15 residues. CDR1 is DFQATT and CDR2 is SNEGSKA in the germline V gene (reference sequence). Ten or more counts support this clonotype. The sequence was obtained from a human donor who donated a stem cell graft to a child with acute myeloid leukemia. Sequenced here: PBMCs from the stem cell graft donor, sampled from the stem cell graft. This sequence joins TRBV20-1 and TRBJ1-2; unclear D gene. The CDR3 loop is CSAQQSSGKLDGYTF. Here the CDR3 DNA reads TGCAGTGCTCAGCAGTCTTCGGGGAAGCTAGATGGCTACACCTTC.